These 32 T cell receptor beta chains originate from one sample sequenced in a study of T cells after yellow fever vaccination. Each CDR3 protein is one row after TCRdb ran MiXCR on the 5' RACE reads. The sample holds 250,000 to 350,000 distinct CDR3 sequences; less than 9.5% are singletons and the top ten take 3% to 3.5%. Here the sequenced sample was CD4+ T cells sorted from PBMCs, taken 5 days after the yellow fever booster vaccination. These receptors all stem from a man aged 18 to 30 who received the YFV17D yellow fever vaccine.

This clonotype showed up just a few times. The chain joins TRBV7-2 to TRBJ2-7; unclear D gene. Trimming took 6 bases from V and 0 from J, leaving 12 bases between them. CDR3 length: 14 residues. Germline CDR1 reads SGHTA; CDR2 reads FQGNSA. CDR3 loop: CASRAEPISYEQYF. In nucleotides, the CDR3 is TGTGCCAGCAGGGCCGAACCTATCTCCTACGAGCAGTACTTC.

The sample holds a few counts of this clonotype. CDR3 in amino acids: CASSIPGTGFWVYEQYF. CDR3 nucleotides: TGTGCCAGCAGCATTCCTGGGACAGGGTTTTGGGTCTACGAGCAGTACTTC. V gene TRBV21-1 combines with J gene TRBJ2-7; no check of the table's D call, TRBD1, against the DNA was made. TRBV21-1 is a recognized pseudogene. There are 17 residues in the CDR3.

This clonotype came up a few times. The rearrangement links TRBV6-6 to TRBJ1-2; unclear D gene. CDR3 size: 12 residues. Trimming left V 6 bases short and J 2 bases short, with 7 bases between. Per germline, CDR1 MNHNY and CDR2 SVGAGI (reference sequence). CDR3 sequence reads: CASRSGNYGYTF. Written as DNA, the CDR3 is TGTGCCAGCAGGTCGGGGAACTATGGCTACACCTTC.

In its sample, this clonotype was seen a few times. V is TRBV14 and J is TRBJ1-2; D is possibly TRBD1 (6 bases). The germline gives CDR1 SGHDN, CDR2 FVKESK. V was cut by 1 base and J by 4 bases, with 13 bases left in between. There are 15 residues in the CDR3. CDR3 nucleotides: TGTGCCAGCAGCCAAGGGACAGCAGGTACCTATGGCTACACCTTC. Amino acid sequence: CASSQGTAGTYGYTF.

This clonotype was observed a few times. The chain combines TRBV24-1 with TRBJ2-5; 10 bases agree with TRBD1. The CDR3 is 14 amino acids. J gave up 1 base and V 7 bases, and 2 bases lay outside the gene matches. The germline V gene encodes CDR1 KGHDR and CDR2 SFDVKD. The CDR3 DNA follows: TGTGCCACCAGCGGACAGGGGGGCCAAGAGACCCAGTACTTC. Amino acids: CATSGQGGQETQYF.

This clonotype was seen many times. This sequence joins TRBV12-3 or TRBV12-4 and TRBJ2-2; the D is unclear. The CDR3 extends over 13 amino acids. V was clipped by 8 bases and J by 0 bases, with 7 bases between them. CDR3 in amino acids: CASRYPNTGELFF. The CDR3 coding sequence is TGTGCCAGCCGATACCCGAACACCGGGGAGCTGTTTTTT.

On this clonotype itself: It may be a read error: a sequence one base away is much more abundant. This chain joins TRBV20-1 and TRBJ2-7; D ambiguous. The V gene lost 5 bases and the J gene lost 2 bases, with 22 bases spanning the gap. The CDR3 is 16 amino acids. Germline V gene lookup returns CDR1 DFQATT and CDR2 SNEGSKA (reference sequence). For the CDR3, the DNA is TGCAGTGCTCGTGCTCCGGGCCGCCCTCCGGCCTACGAGCAGTACTTC. It yields the protein CSARAPGRPPAYEQYF.

The chain is built from TRBV7-8 and TRBJ1-2, with TRBD1 matching 9 bases. CDR1 SGHVS and CDR2 FQNEAQ come from the germline V gene. This CDR3 is built from 15 residues. The V and J ends lost 1 base and 7 bases, in that order; junction bases with no gene match: 7. DNA of the CDR3: TGTGCCAGCAGCTTAGAAGGGACAGGGAGAGGTGGCTACACCTTC. Its protein is CASSLEGTGRGGYTF.

This clonotype occurred many times. V is TRBV7-9 and J is TRBJ1-2; unclear D gene. V dropped 0 bases and J dropped 4 bases, with 6 bases sitting between them. Looked up from germline, CDR1 is SEHNR and CDR2 is FQNEAQ (reference sequence). The CDR3 is made up of 13 amino acids. The CDR3 sequence: CASSLAPGYGYTF. The CDR3 nucleotides are TGTGCCAGCAGCTTAGCGCCCGGCTATGGCTACACCTTC. Together with reference TRBV7-9 and TRBJ1-2, the CDR3 gives the full variable domain: DTGVSQNPRHKITKRGQNVTFRCDPISEHNRLYWYRQTLGQGPEFLTYFQNEAQLEKSRLLSDRFSAERPKGSFSTLEIQRTEQGDSAMYLCASSLAPGYGYTFGSGTRLTVV.

The chain employs TRBV7-3 and TRBJ1-1; tentatively, D is TRBD1 (5 bases). The CDR3 spans 16 residues. V shed 2 bases and J shed 5 bases, with 18 bases lying between them. The germline CDR1 and CDR2 sequences are SGHTA and FQGTGA. CDR3: CASSLDGLRDRTEAFF. In nucleotides, the CDR3 is TGTGCCAGCAGCTTAGATGGTCTCAGGGATCGTACTGAAGCTTTCTTT.

This clonotype was found a few times. The chain uses TRBV7-2 and TRBJ1-5, with 7 bases identical to TRBD1. The germline V gene encodes CDR1 SGHTA and CDR2 FQGNSA. With V trimmed by 5 bases and J by 6 bases, 10 bases remained unmatched. The CDR3 consists of 15 residues. The CDR3 is CASSPRQGIAQPQHF. The DNA for the CDR3 is TGTGCCAGCAGCCCCCGACAGGGTATAGCTCAGCCCCAGCATTTT.

V and J are TRBV5-1 and TRBJ2-3; the D gene is possibly TRBD2 (6 bases). Trimming took 4 bases from V and 4 from J, leaving 16 bases between them. This CDR3 is 15 amino acids long. Germline V gene sequence: CDR1 SGHRS, CDR2 YFSETQ. The CDR3 region is CASSILALGSDTQYF. The CDR3 nucleotides are TGCGCCAGCAGCATCCTAGCGCTGGGGTCAGATACGCAGTATTTT.

This sequence joins TRBV20-1 and TRBJ2-6; a weak D match, TRBD1 (5 bases). Germline V gives CDR1 DFQATT, CDR2 SNEGSKA (reference sequence). CDR3 length: 16 amino acids. Trimming stripped 3 bases from V and 2 bases from J, with 14 bases between. CDR3 sequence (DNA): TGCAGTGCTAGGGGGCTCGGCAGTACTGGGGCCAACGTCCTGACTTTC. The encoded protein is CSARGLGSTGANVLTF.

This chain uses TRBV29-1 with TRBJ1-1, with D maybe TRBD1 (6 bases). The CDR3 runs to 14 residues. Germline assignment: CDR1 SQVTM and CDR2 ANQGSEA. V dropped 6 bases and J dropped 1 base, with 15 bases sitting between them. The CDR3, as DNA: TGCAGCGTGAGGACAGTCGAACGGAACACTGAAGCTTTCTTT. The encoded protein is CSVRTVERNTEAFF.

This sequence joins TRBV18 and TRBJ2-7, with 8 bases fitting TRBD1. The V gene's germline CDR1 is KGHSH and CDR2 LQKENI. V lost 2 bases to trimming and J lost 5 bases; unmatched junction nucleotides: 14. The CDR3 runs to 17 residues. CDR3 in amino acids: CASSPGLRQGMKDEQYF. The CDR3 DNA reads TGTGCCAGCTCACCAGGGCTTAGACAGGGGATGAAGGACGAGCAGTACTTC.

This clonotype turned up a few times. The V gene is TRBV5-4, the J gene TRBJ2-5; 8 nucleotides line up with TRBD1. The CDR3 has 14 amino acids. The V segment lost 0 bases and the J segment 6 bases; nucleotides outside the gene matches: 4. From germline, CDR1 is SGHNT and CDR2 YYREEE (reference sequence). CDR3 in amino acids: CASSLGGQGQTQYF. The CDR3 coding sequence is TGTGCCAGCAGCTTGGGAGGACAGGGTCAGACCCAGTACTTC. Based on the CDR3 plus reference TRBV5-4 and TRBJ2-5, the full variable domain is ETGVTQSPTHLIKTRGQQVTLRCSSQSGHNTVSWYQQALGQGPQFIFQYYREEENGRGNFPPRFSGLQFPNYSSELNVNALELDDSALYLCASSLGGQGQTQYFGPGTRLLVL.

This clonotype was detected ten times or more. The chain uses TRBV29-1 and TRBJ2-5; TRBD2 aligns across 11 bases. With V trimmed by 7 bases and J by 5 bases, 6 bases remained unmatched. The CDR3 extends over 13 amino acids. Germline V gives CDR1 SQVTM, CDR2 ANQGSEA. This CDR3 is CSASSGGSETQYF. In DNA, the CDR3 is TGCAGCGCTTCTAGCGGGGGGTCGGAGACCCAGTACTTC. Full variable domain (remainder filled in from reference TRBV29-1 and TRBJ2-5): SAVISQKPSRDICQRGTSLTIQCQVDSQVTMMFWYRQQPGQSLTLIATANQGSEATYESGFVIDKFPISRPNLTFSTLTVSNMSPEDSSIYLCSASSGGSETQYFGPGTRLLVL.

This clonotype was seen many times. The chain uses TRBV5-1 and TRBJ1-6; 12 bases are shared with TRBD1. Looked up from germline, CDR1 is SGHRS and CDR2 is YFSETQ. J gave up 10 bases and V 4 bases, and 6 bases lay outside the gene matches. The CDR3 length is 15 residues. The CDR3 nucleotides read TGCGCCAGCAGCCCGGGACAGGGGGCGAACTCACCCCTCCACTTT. Translating gives CASSPGQGANSPLHF. The whole variable domain, filled in from reference TRBV5-1 and TRBJ1-6, reads KAGVTQTPRYLIKTRGQQVTLSCSPISGHRSVSWYQQTPGQGLQFLFEYFSETQRNKGNFPGRFSGRQFSNSRSEMNVSTLELGDSALYLCASSPGQGANSPLHFGNGTRLTVT.

This clonotype has just a few counts. The chain combines TRBV10-2 with TRBJ2-7; 9 bases line up with TRBD1. Germline V gives CDR1 WSHSY, CDR2 SAAADI. This CDR3 has 14 amino acids. Germline trimming cut 0 bases from V and 6 bases from J; bases unmatched to any gene: 3. This CDR3 reads CASSESQGAREQYF. The CDR3 region has the DNA TGCGCCAGCAGTGAGTCACAGGGGGCCCGCGAGCAGTACTTC.

This rearrangement joins TRBV10-3 to TRBJ2-1, with 11 positions matching TRBD2. J lost 4 bases, V lost 10 bases, and 6 bases had no gene match. The CDR3 sequence is 14 residues long. Germline lookup yields CDR1 ENHRY and CDR2 SYGVKD. The CDR3 sequence: CATQLAGAYNEQFF. CDR3 sequence (DNA): TGTGCCACTCAACTAGCGGGGGCTTACAATGAGCAGTTCTTC.

The table lists this clonotype with a count of one. The chain uses TRBV10-3 and TRBJ2-7; 7 nucleotides agree with TRBD1. Losses at the gene ends were 6 bases for V and 2 bases for J; bases not matched to a gene: 13. CDR1 and CDR2 (germline): ENHRY, SYGVKD. This CDR3 is built from 16 residues. The CDR3 DNA follows: TGTGCCATCAGGAACACTATGACAGGGACGACCTACGAGCAGTACTTC. Translated, it gives CAIRNTMTGTTYEQYF.

CDR3 DNA: TGTGCCAGCAGCGGAAGGTCCGGGAAATATACCTTC. Translation: CASSGRSGKYTF. This chain links TRBV16 with TRBJ1-2; no clear D. The germline gives CDR1 KGHSY, CDR2 FQNENV. V lost 5 bases, J lost 14 bases, and 18 bases lay in between. This CDR3 spans 12 amino acids.

The gene calls are TRBV12-3 or TRBV12-4 and TRBJ2-3, with TRBD1 matching over 9 bases. J was trimmed by 8 bases and V by 8 bases; bases with no gene match: 5. The CDR3 runs 12 residues. CDR3 nucleotide sequence: TGTGCCAGCGGGGACAGGGCGGCTACGCAGTATTTT. Translation: CASGDRAATQYF.

V is TRBV7-2 and J is TRBJ1-2, with a tentative D call TRBD1 (5 bases). Germline V gene lookup returns CDR1 SGHTA and CDR2 FQGNSA. The germline V and J ends were trimmed by 3 bases and 3 bases, with 11 bases remaining between them. The CDR3 has 14 amino acids. The CDR3 nucleotides read TGTGCCAGCAGCTTCGCCGGGGGGGACTATGGCTACACCTTC. This encodes CASSFAGGDYGYTF.

CDR3 nucleotides: TGTGCCAGTAGTATATCGGGGGCCGAAGATACGCAGTATTTT. This translates into CASSISGAEDTQYF. This chain links TRBV19 with TRBJ2-3; D is possibly TRBD1 or TRBD2 (6 bases each). Germline-derived CDR1 and CDR2 are LNHDA and SQIVND (reference sequence). The CDR3 length is 14 residues. V was cut by 2 bases and J by 5 bases, with 11 bases left in between.

This clonotype has ten or more counts. V gene TRBV4-1 combines with J gene TRBJ2-5; 7 bases line up with TRBD2. The ends lost 1 base at V and 1 base at J; junction bases unmatched: 6. This CDR3 spans 16 amino acids. Germline V gives CDR1 MGHRA, CDR2 YSYEKL. CDR3 in DNA: TGCGCCAGCAGCCAAGCTAATACGGGGGGCCAAGAGACCCAGTACTTC. Protein sequence: CASSQANTGGQETQYF.

This clonotype appeared a few times. The chain links TRBV7-2 to TRBJ2-1; D gene unclear. This CDR3 contains 15 residues. Trimming cost V 2 bases and J 6 bases, with 14 bases left between them. Germline CDR1 SGHTA, CDR2 FQGNSA. The CDR3 DNA reads TGTGCCAGCAGCTTATGGAAGAAGGGCAGCAATGAGCAGTTCTTC. Amino acids: CASSLWKKGSNEQFF.

The sample holds a few counts of this clonotype. This chain connects TRBV4-1 to TRBJ2-7; TRBD1 is a possible D gene (5 bases). The V end was cut by 0 bases, the J end by 0 bases, with 6 bases between. Germline CDR1 is MGHRA and CDR2 is YSYEKL. CDR3 length: 14 residues. Here the CDR3 reads CASSQEDSSYEQYF. The CDR3 coding sequence is TGCGCCAGCAGCCAAGAAGACAGCTCCTACGAGCAGTACTTC.

The rearrangement links TRBV7-2 to TRBJ1-2; D possibly corresponds to TRBD1 (6 bases). Germline V gene data show CDR1 as SGHTA and CDR2 as FQGNSA. V was shortened by 4 bases and J by 1 base, with 10 bases between the two germline ends. The CDR3 has 14 amino acids. The CDR3 DNA sequence: TGTGCCAGCAGCTCCCAGGACAGTAACTATGGCTACACCTTC. Translation gives CASSSQDSNYGYTF. The full variable domain, completed using reference TRBV7-2 and TRBJ1-2, is GAGVSQSPSNKVTEKGKDVELRCDPISGHTALYWYRQSLGQGLEFLIYFQGNSAPDKSGLPSDRFSAERTGGSVSTLTIQRTQQEDSAVYLCASSSQDSNYGYTFGSGTRLTVV.

This rearrangement joins TRBV7-2 to TRBJ1-2; 12 bases align to TRBD1. Trimming cost V 5 bases and J 0 bases; bases outside gene matches: 7. CDR3 length: 17 residues. Germline values: CDR1 SGHTA, CDR2 FQGNSA. The CDR3 DNA reads as TGTGCCAGCAGCGCGGGACAGGGGGCCTTCGCTAACTATGGCTACACCTTC. Protein product: CASSAGQGAFANYGYTF.

This clonotype was seen a handful of times. The chain employs TRBV7-2 and TRBJ2-4; D gene uncertain. V dropped 3 bases and J dropped 0 bases, with 15 bases sitting between them. The CDR3 runs to 17 residues. Germline CDR1 reads SGHTA; CDR2 reads FQGNSA. CDR3: CASSFLQWPLAKNIQYF. CDR3 nucleotide sequence: TGTGCCAGCAGCTTTTTACAGTGGCCTCTAGCCAAAAACATTCAGTACTTC.

The table lists this clonotype with a few counts. The V and J genes are TRBV11-2 and TRBJ1-6; tentative D call: TRBD1 (5 bases). V was trimmed by 3 bases and J by 9 bases, leaving 9 bases between them. The CDR3 spans 13 residues. CDR1 is SGHAT, CDR2 FQNNGV, per germline. CDR3 in DNA: TGTGCCAGCAGCTTGGGGGAGGGTTCACCCCTCCACTTT. Translated, it gives CASSLGEGSPLHF.